A selection of T cell receptor beta chains follows, all from one sample in a study of regulatory T cells in long-lasting Graves disease. TCRdb reprocessed the multiplex PCR reads via MiXCR and lists one record per CDR3 protein. The sample holds hundreds of thousands of distinct CDR3 sequences, around a fifth seen once. This material consisted of peripheral blood mononuclear cells (PBMCs), taken when the disease was refractory, from a patient treated with antithyroid drugs. All receptors derive from a female donor with Graves disease. The CDR3 runs from the conserved cysteine through the conserved F or W. Fields, in order: CDR3 protein, CDR3 DNA, J gene, clone size, D gene, V gene. D genes are given only for firm matches. Part of the rows lack a size; the others show once, few, many or a class for expanded clones.

CDR3 protein: CASSLGAAGGYEQYF
CDR3 DNA: TGTGCCAGCAGCTTAGGGGCAGCGGGAGGGTACGAGCAGTACTTC
J gene: TRBJ2-7
clone size: -
D gene: TRBD2
V gene: TRBV7-6

CDR3 protein: CASSSIGGVYTGELFF
CDR3 DNA: TGTGCCAGCAGCTCTATCGGAGGGGTTTACACCGGGGAGCTGTTTTTT
J gene: TRBJ2-2
clone size: -
D gene: -
V gene: TRBV25-1

CDR3 protein: CASSLGPEGGGGFEQYF
CDR3 DNA: TGTGCCAGCAGCTTAGGGCCCGAGGGAGGGGGCGGTTTCGAGCAGTACTTC
J gene: TRBJ2-7
clone size: -
D gene: -
V gene: TRBV7-9

CDR3 protein: CSAPGLISYEQYF
CDR3 DNA: TGCAGTGCACCTGGACTGATCTCCTACGAGCAGTACTTC
J gene: TRBJ2-7
clone size: few
D gene: -
V gene: TRBV20-1

CDR3 protein: CASGPGPADYGYTF
CDR3 DNA: TGTGCCAGCGGCCCGGGACCGGCGGACTATGGCTACACCTTC
J gene: TRBJ1-2
clone size: -
D gene: -
V gene: TRBV14

CDR3 protein: CATSLGQEGNTIYF
CDR3 DNA: TGTGCCACCTCACTTGGACAGGAGGGAAACACCATATATTTT
J gene: TRBJ1-3
clone size: few
D gene: TRBD1
V gene: TRBV6-2/TRBV6-3

CDR3 protein: CSASGYADYGYTF
CDR3 DNA: TGCAGTGCGAGTGGATACGCCGACTATGGCTACACCTTC
J gene: TRBJ1-2
clone size: -
D gene: -
V gene: TRBV20-1

CDR3 protein: CSVAGQGDQPQHF
CDR3 DNA: TGCAGCGTTGCCGGACAGGGGGACCAGCCCCAGCATTTT
J gene: TRBJ1-5
clone size: many
D gene: TRBD1
V gene: TRBV29-1

CDR3 protein: CASSLDLGISGNTIYF
CDR3 DNA: TGTGCCAGCAGCTTAGACTTGGGGATCTCTGGAAACACCATATATTTT
J gene: TRBJ1-3
clone size: -
D gene: -
V gene: TRBV7-3

CDR3 protein: CASSPRASGSYEQYF
CDR3 DNA: TGTGCCAGCAGCCCTCGGGCTAGCGGGTCCTACGAGCAGTACTTC
J gene: TRBJ2-7
clone size: many
D gene: TRBD2
V gene: TRBV28

CDR3 protein: CASSFSPGGWRNINGYTF
CDR3 DNA: TGTGCCAGCAGTTTTTCCCCCGGGGGGTGGAGGAATATTAATGGCTACACCTTC
J gene: TRBJ1-2
clone size: many
D gene: -
V gene: TRBV12-3/TRBV12-4

CDR3 protein: CASTAGTDRAEAFF
CDR3 DNA: TGTGCCAGTACCGCCGGGACAGATCGTGCGGAAGCTTTCTTT
J gene: TRBJ1-1
clone size: few
D gene: TRBD1
V gene: TRBV19

CDR3 protein: CAWRHKLNTEAFF
CDR3 DNA: TGTGCCTGGAGGCACAAACTGAACACTGAAGCTTTCTTT
J gene: TRBJ1-1
clone size: -
D gene: -
V gene: TRBV30

CDR3 protein: CASSISGLASYEQYF
CDR3 DNA: TGTGCCAGTAGTATATCGGGACTAGCTTCCTACGAGCAGTACTTC
J gene: TRBJ2-7
clone size: -
D gene: TRBD2
V gene: TRBV19

CDR3 protein: CATSDSGQGTYNEQFF
CDR3 DNA: TGTGCCACCAGTGATTCGGGACAGGGCACCTACAATGAGCAGTTCTTC
J gene: TRBJ2-1
clone size: -
D gene: TRBD1
V gene: TRBV24-1

CDR3 protein: CASSAQGASGANVLTF
CDR3 DNA: TGTGCCAGCAGTGCACAGGGGGCGTCTGGGGCCAACGTCCTGACTTTC
J gene: TRBJ2-6
clone size: many
D gene: TRBD1
V gene: TRBV2

CDR3 protein: CASSQGAAGEPSSSYEQYF
CDR3 DNA: TGTGCCAGCAGCCAAGGGGCAGCGGGGGAGCCATCGAGCTCCTACGAGCAGTACTTC
J gene: TRBJ2-7
clone size: many
D gene: TRBD2
V gene: TRBV3-1

CDR3 protein: CASRGGPGELFF
CDR3 DNA: TGTGCCAGCAGGGGGGGACCCGGGGAGCTGTTTTTT
J gene: TRBJ2-2
clone size: -
D gene: -
V gene: TRBV6-1

CDR3 protein: CATSRDCCGGAQSETQYF
CDR3 DNA: TGTGCCACCAGCAGAGATTGTTGCGGGGGGGCCCAGTCGGAGACCCAGTACTTC
J gene: TRBJ2-5
clone size: many
D gene: TRBD2
V gene: TRBV15

CDR3 protein: CASSLVEDSPLHF
CDR3 DNA: TGTGCCAGCAGCTTAGTTGAAGATTCACCCCTCCACTTT
J gene: TRBJ1-6
clone size: few
D gene: -
V gene: TRBV7-9

CDR3 protein: CAWCRGGDTEAFF
CDR3 DNA: TGTGCCTGGTGCAGGGGGGGGGACACTGAAGCTTTCTTT
J gene: TRBJ1-1
clone size: -
D gene: TRBD1
V gene: TRBV30

CDR3 protein: CASSPSPGVQETQYF
CDR3 DNA: TGCGCCAGCAGTCCGAGCCCGGGGGTTCAAGAGACCCAGTACTTC
J gene: TRBJ2-5
clone size: -
D gene: -
V gene: TRBV5-1

CDR3 protein: CASRPSGQGFSNLDPENF
CDR3 DNA: TGTGCCAGCAGGCCATCGGGACAGGGGTTTTCTAATTTAGACCCGGAGAACTTC
J gene: TRBJ2-5
clone size: -
D gene: TRBD1
V gene: TRBV7-8

CDR3 protein: CASSGGAGNSPLHF
CDR3 DNA: TGCGCCAGTTCAGGGGGCGCGGGAAATTCACCCCTCCACTTT
J gene: TRBJ1-6
clone size: many
D gene: TRBD1
V gene: TRBV5-1

CDR3 protein: CAISETQNTEAFF
CDR3 DNA: TGTGCCATCAGTGAGACGCAGAACACTGAAGCTTTCTTT
J gene: TRBJ1-1
clone size: -
D gene: -
V gene: TRBV10-3

CDR3 protein: CASSSQKVNEQYF
CDR3 DNA: TGTGCCAGCAGCTCCCAGAAGGTTAACGAGCAGTACTTC
J gene: TRBJ2-7
clone size: few
D gene: -
V gene: TRBV5-6

CDR3 protein: CASSFGGLETQYF
CDR3 DNA: TGTGCCAGCAGTTTCGGGGGGCTGGAGACCCAGTACTTC
J gene: TRBJ2-5
clone size: many
D gene: -
V gene: TRBV12-3/TRBV12-4

CDR3 protein: CASSQVRVNEKLFF
CDR3 DNA: TGCGCCAGCAGCCAAGTGAGGGTTAATGAAAAACTGTTTTTT
J gene: TRBJ1-4
clone size: -
D gene: -
V gene: TRBV4-1

CDR3 protein: CASSQGKGVTEAFF
CDR3 DNA: TGCGCCAGCAGCCAAGGAAAGGGGGTCACTGAAGCTTTCTTT
J gene: TRBJ1-1
clone size: -
D gene: -
V gene: TRBV4-3

CDR3 protein: CASSLVGRSGANVLTF
CDR3 DNA: TGTGCCAGCAGTTTGGTCGGGCGCTCTGGGGCCAACGTCCTGACTTTC
J gene: TRBJ2-6
clone size: many
D gene: -
V gene: TRBV28

CDR3 protein: CASSADRVQPQHF
CDR3 DNA: TGTGCCAGCAGCGCCGACAGGGTTCAGCCCCAGCATTTT
J gene: TRBJ1-5
clone size: many
D gene: TRBD1
V gene: TRBV12-3/TRBV12-4

CDR3 protein: CASSPPDRGGTEAFF
CDR3 DNA: TGTGCCAGCAGCCCTCCGGACAGGGGTGGCACTGAAGCTTTCTTT
J gene: TRBJ1-1
clone size: -
D gene: TRBD1
V gene: TRBV4-2

CDR3 protein: CASSSPGTPGGHEQFF
CDR3 DNA: TGTGCCAGCAGCTCGCCCGGGACCCCAGGAGGCCATGAGCAGTTCTTC
J gene: TRBJ2-1
clone size: few
D gene: -
V gene: TRBV11-2

CDR3 protein: CASSWEGGTNQPQHF
CDR3 DNA: TGTGCCAGCAGTTGGGAGGGGGGGACCAATCAGCCCCAGCATTTT
J gene: TRBJ1-5
clone size: -
D gene: -
V gene: TRBV27

CDR3 protein: CSARGQWQTQYF
CDR3 DNA: TGCAGTGCTAGGGGTCAATGGCAGACCCAGTACTTC
J gene: TRBJ2-5
clone size: -
D gene: -
V gene: TRBV20-1

CDR3 protein: CASTSGATEAFF
CDR3 DNA: TGTGCCAGCACGTCGGGTGCCACTGAAGCTTTCTTT
J gene: TRBJ1-1
clone size: many
D gene: -
V gene: TRBV6-2/TRBV6-3

CDR3 protein: CASSYRQGGSPLHF
CDR3 DNA: TGTGCCAGCAGTTATCGTCAGGGAGGGTCACCCCTCCACTTT
J gene: TRBJ1-6
clone size: -
D gene: -
V gene: TRBV6-2/TRBV6-3

CDR3 protein: CASSLQSGRANTGELFF
CDR3 DNA: TGTGCCAGCAGCTTACAGAGCGGGAGGGCGAACACCGGGGAGCTGTTTTTT
J gene: TRBJ2-2
clone size: -
D gene: TRBD2
V gene: TRBV7-2

CDR3 protein: CASSFEGLLGTGELFF
CDR3 DNA: TGTGCCAGCAGCTTCGAAGGGTTGTTAGGCACCGGGGAGCTGTTTTTT
J gene: TRBJ2-2
clone size: many
D gene: -
V gene: TRBV11-1

CDR3 protein: CASSRQGPLTEAFF
CDR3 DNA: TGTGCCAGTAGTCGCCAAGGCCCCCTCACTGAAGCTTTCTTT
J gene: TRBJ1-1
clone size: few
D gene: -
V gene: TRBV19

CDR3 protein: CASRDLTGLDTIYDTEAFF
CDR3 DNA: TGTGCCAGCAGAGACCTGACAGGGTTGGATACCATTTACGACACTGAAGCTTTCTTT
J gene: TRBJ1-1
clone size: many
D gene: TRBD1
V gene: TRBV12-3/TRBV12-4

CDR3 protein: CASSTTPRGEQYF
CDR3 DNA: TGTGCCAGCAGTACGACCCCCCGGGGCGAGCAGTACTTC
J gene: TRBJ2-7
clone size: many
D gene: -
V gene: TRBV6-1

CDR3 protein: CASSLADRGNTIYF
CDR3 DNA: TGTGCCAGCAGCTTAGCGGACAGGGGAAACACCATATATTTT
J gene: TRBJ1-3
clone size: many
D gene: TRBD1
V gene: TRBV7-2

CDR3 protein: CASGLVLSGGPETQYF
CDR3 DNA: TGTGCTAGTGGTTTGGTACTCTCTGGGGGCCCCGAGACCCAGTACTTC
J gene: TRBJ2-5
clone size: many
D gene: -
V gene: TRBV12-5

CDR3 protein: CASSLTEVNEQFF
CDR3 DNA: TGTGCCAGCAGCTTAACAGAAGTCAATGAGCAGTTCTTC
J gene: TRBJ2-1
clone size: -
D gene: -
V gene: TRBV7-9

CDR3 protein: CASSPGPIGYTF
CDR3 DNA: TGTGCCAGCAGCCCGGGGCCAATCGGCTACACCTTC
J gene: TRBJ1-2
clone size: few
D gene: -
V gene: TRBV9

CDR3 protein: CASSQTQGGLGYEQYF
CDR3 DNA: TGCGCCAGCAGCCAAACCCAAGGGGGATTAGGCTACGAGCAGTACTTC
J gene: TRBJ2-7
clone size: -
D gene: -
V gene: TRBV4-1